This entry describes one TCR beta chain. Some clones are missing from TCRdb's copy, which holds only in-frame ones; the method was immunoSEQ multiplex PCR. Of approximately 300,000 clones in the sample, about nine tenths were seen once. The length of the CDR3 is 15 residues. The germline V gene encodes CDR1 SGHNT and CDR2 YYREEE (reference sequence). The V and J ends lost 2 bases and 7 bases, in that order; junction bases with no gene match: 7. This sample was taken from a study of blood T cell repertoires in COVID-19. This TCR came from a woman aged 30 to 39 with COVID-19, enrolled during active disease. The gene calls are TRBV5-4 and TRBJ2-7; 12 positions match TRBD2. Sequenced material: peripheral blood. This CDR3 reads CASSFRLAGEEEQYF. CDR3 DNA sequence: TGTGCCAGCAGCTTTAGACTAGCGGGAGAGGAGGAGCAGTACTTC.